The TCR beta chain under discussion was sequenced for a study of blood T cell repertoires in COVID-19. Study overall: Donors in the United States, Italy and Spain gave samples during acute or convalescent COVID-19.

A few counts support this clone. Here immunoSEQ multiplex PCR was the method, and the copy in TCRdb shows in-frame clones only, minus some. The table includes around 250,000 clones, roughly 80% detected once. V lost 2 bases to trimming and J lost 3 bases, with 11 bases between them. Germline values: CDR1 SQVTM, CDR2 ANQGSEA. The CDR3 loop spans 13 amino acids. The sample taken for sequencing was peripheral blood. The receptor was isolated from a woman under 30 with acute or convalescent COVID-19. The chain combines TRBV29-1 with TRBJ2-7; D is ambiguous. CDR3 residues: CSVEPIANYEQYF. The CDR3 DNA reads TGCAGCGTTGAACCGATCGCGAACTACGAGCAGTACTTC.